The 26 T cell receptor beta chains below were found in one sample sequenced in a study of control samples from healthy donors and cancer patients. Generated by immunoSEQ multiplex PCR, the TCRdb table keeps only in-frame clones and is missing some. The repertoire holds around 140,000 clones, with roughly 93% as singletons. The sample taken for sequencing was blood. The receptor source for this set is a man aged 18 to 30 in good health.

The rearrangement links TRBV7-2 to TRBJ1-5, with 8 bases fitting TRBD1. Germline CDR1 reads SGHTA; CDR2 reads FQGNSA. With 8 bases clipped from V and 0 bases from J, the junction kept 0 bases outside the gene matches. The CDR3 extends over 13 amino acids. CDR3 region: CASGQGSNQPQHF. The CDR3 region has the DNA TGTGCCAGCGGACAGGGTAGCAATCAGCCCCAGCATTTT.

The chain combines TRBV7-2 with TRBJ1-2; D call uncertain. CDR3 length equals 14 residues. V lost 5 bases to trimming and J lost 7 bases, with 17 bases between them. Germline V lookup: CDR1 SGHTA, CDR2 FQGNSA. CDR3 residues: CASSPSSARGGYTF. The CDR3 DNA follows: TGTGCCAGCAGCCCTTCCTCGGCCCGCGGTGGCTACACCTTC.

This clone was recorded only once. J is TRBJ2-3 and V is TRBV5-1; 8 positions match TRBD1. The CDR3 totals 17 residues. V shed 0 bases, J shed 5 bases, and the junction held 11 bases outside the gene matches. Germline CDR1 is SGHRS and CDR2 is YFSETQ. In DNA, the CDR3 is TGCGCCAGCAGCTTGGTGCCCGGGACAGGAGGGAGAGATACGCAGTATTTT. It encodes CASSLVPGTGGRDTQYF.

This clone is a singleton in its sample. This sequence joins TRBV15 and TRBJ1-5; TRBD1 might be the D (5 bases). This CDR3 spans 15 amino acids. The V gene lost 5 bases and the J gene lost 0 bases, with 11 bases spanning the gap. Germline CDR1 reads LNHNV; CDR2 reads YYDKDF (reference sequence). Written as DNA, the CDR3 is TGTGCCACCAGCGGGCAGGGTTCTAGCAATCAGCCCCAGCATTTT. It specifies CATSGQGSSNQPQHF.

DNA of the CDR3: TGTGCCAGTAGTCGTCTACCGGAGACCTTAACAGATACGCAGTATTTT. Its protein product is CASSRLPETLTDTQYF. The genes are TRBV19 and TRBJ2-3; D call uncertain. The CDR3 contains 16 residues. V was clipped by 5 bases and J by 3 bases, with 18 bases between them. Looked up from germline, CDR1 is LNHDA and CDR2 is SQIVND (reference sequence).

This chain uses TRBV3-1 (or the pseudogene TRBV3-2) with TRBJ2-7; 10 bases are shared with TRBD1. The V gene's germline CDR1 is LGHDT and CDR2 YNNKEL (reference sequence). The V segment lost 4 bases and the J segment 3 bases; nucleotides outside the gene matches: 3. The CDR3 covers 14 residues. In nucleotides, the CDR3 is TGTGCCAGCAGCCTCCGGGACAGGGGCTACGAGCAGTACTTC. This translates into CASSLRDRGYEQYF.

The genes are TRBV4-1 and TRBJ2-3, with 9 bases fitting TRBD2. V was pared by 1 base and J by 4 bases, with 3 bases of the junction left unmatched. CDR1 and CDR2 from the germline V gene are MGHRA and YSYEKL. The CDR3 is 15 residues long. The CDR3 sequence: CASSQGVAGADTQYF. The CDR3 region has the DNA TGCGCCAGCAGCCAAGGGGTAGCGGGAGCAGATACGCAGTATTTT.

This clone appeared once. The chain uses TRBV5-8 and TRBJ2-1, with TRBD2 identical over 10 bases. V lost 5 bases, J lost 6 bases, and 5 bases stayed unmatched. This CDR3 region has 14 residues. CDR1 and CDR2 (germline): SGHTS, YDEGEE. The CDR3 here is CASSTLAGGNEQFF. In DNA form, the CDR3 reads TGTGCCAGCAGTACCTTAGCGGGGGGCAATGAGCAGTTCTTC.

The gene calls are TRBV18 and TRBJ2-5, with 10 bases that match TRBD1. Germline V gene sequence: CDR1 KGHSH, CDR2 LQKENI. The CDR3 loop spans 15 amino acids. V lost 4 bases and J lost 4; bases outside the gene matches: 6. The CDR3 loop is CASSLGQGKPETQYF. DNA for the CDR3: TGTGCCAGCTCACTGGGACAGGGGAAACCAGAGACCCAGTACTTC. Together with reference TRBV18 and TRBJ2-5, the CDR3 gives the full variable domain: NAGVMQNPRHLVRRRGQEARLRCSPMKGHSHVYWYRQLPEEGLKFMVYLQKENIIDESGMPKERFSAEFPKEGPSILRIQQVVRGDSAAYFCASSLGQGKPETQYFGPGTRLLVL.

The chain uses TRBV6-5 and TRBJ2-7, with D perhaps matching TRBD1 or TRBD2 (5 bases each). Germline CDR1 MNHEY, CDR2 SVGAGI. This CDR3 contains 12 residues. Trimming took off 5 bases at V and 7 bases at J, with 12 bases between the two ends. DNA of the CDR3: TGTGCCAGCAGTCAGGGTTCGGGGGAGCAGTACTTC. This encodes CASSQGSGEQYF.

This clone has just one count. The gene calls are TRBV6-5 and TRBJ1-6; D perhaps matches TRBD1 (5 bases). Trimming removed 3 bases from V and 5 bases from J, with 11 bases in between. The CDR3 has 15 residues. The germline gives CDR1 MNHEY, CDR2 SVGAGI. CDR3: CASSYWGNDNSPLHF. Here the CDR3 DNA reads TGTGCCAGCAGTTATTGGGGGAATGATAATTCACCCCTCCACTTT.

This clone showed up just once. The V and J genes are TRBV28 and TRBJ2-1; a weak D match, TRBD2 (5 bases). Trimming shortened V by 6 bases and J by 15 bases, and 18 bases separated the two germline ends. The CDR3 sequence is 12 residues long. Germline loops: CDR1 MDHEN, CDR2 SYDVKM. CDR3 DNA sequence: TGTGCCAGCAGCGCTAGCTTTGAGGCTCCGTTCTTC. Its translation: CASSASFEAPFF.

The genes are TRBV6-5 and TRBJ1-5, with a weak D call TRBD1 (6 bases). The germline V and J ends were trimmed by 6 bases and 2 bases, with 11 bases remaining between them. This CDR3 has 14 amino acids. Germline V gene sequence: CDR1 MNHEY, CDR2 SVGAGI. DNA for the CDR3: TGTGCCAGCAGCGGGGGGCTGCGCAATCAGCCCCAGCATTTT. Its protein is CASSGGLRNQPQHF.

The V and J genes are TRBV3-1 (or the pseudogene TRBV3-2) and TRBJ2-2; D unclear. CDR3 length equals 14 residues. V lost 7 bases, J lost 0 bases, and 9 bases lay in between. Germline CDR1 is LGHDT and CDR2 is YNNKEL (reference sequence). This CDR3 reads CASTPRSNTGELFF. The CDR3 region has the DNA TGTGCCAGCACCCCTCGATCGAACACCGGGGAGCTGTTTTTT.

The chain is built from TRBV6-5 and TRBJ1-1, with D hard to call. The CDR3 loop spans 14 amino acids. V shed 2 bases and J shed 2 bases, with 9 bases lying between them. The germline gives CDR1 MNHEY, CDR2 SVGAGI. CDR3 sequence: CASSYRSINTEAFF. CDR3 nucleotide sequence: TGTGCCAGCAGTTACAGATCCATTAACACTGAAGCTTTCTTT.

The chain links TRBV6-2 or TRBV6-3 to TRBJ2-7; 9 bases line up with TRBD2. This CDR3 comprises 13 residues. Germline CDR1 and CDR2: MNHEY and SVGEGT. V lost 0 bases, J lost 6 bases, and 0 bases stayed unmatched. The CDR3 loop reads CASSYSTSGEQYF. DNA of the CDR3: TGTGCCAGCAGTTACTCGACTAGCGGCGAGCAGTACTTC.

The CDR3 nucleotides read TGTGCCAGCAGCCCTAGGGACAGGGGATTCACTGAAGCTTTCTTT. Amino acids: CASSPRDRGFTEAFF. The V gene is TRBV7-9, the J gene TRBJ1-1, with 10 bases that match TRBD1. The V and J ends lost 5 bases and 4 bases, in that order; junction bases with no gene match: 7. Germline CDR1 SEHNR, CDR2 FQNEAQ (reference sequence). The CDR3 is 15 residues long.

The rearrangement uses TRBV7-9 and TRBJ1-2, with no clear D. The CDR3 length is 14 residues. V gave up 0 bases and J gave up 2 bases, with 7 bases separating them. Germline CDR1 and CDR2: SEHNR and FQNEAQ (reference sequence). The CDR3 sequence: CASSLAGENYGYTF. In DNA, the CDR3 is TGTGCCAGCAGCTTAGCGGGAGAAAACTATGGCTACACCTTC.

This sequence joins TRBV5-1 and TRBJ2-7; D is ambiguous. This CDR3 spans 13 amino acids. Trimming took 2 bases from V and 1 from J, leaving 7 bases between them. Germline V gene lookup returns CDR1 SGHRS and CDR2 YFSETQ. CDR3: CASSLGVSYEQYF. CDR3 nucleotide sequence: TGCGCCAGCAGCTTAGGAGTTTCCTACGAGCAGTACTTC. The full variable domain, completed using reference TRBV5-1 and TRBJ2-7, is KAGVTQTPRYLIKTRGQQVTLSCSPISGHRSVSWYQQTPGQGLQFLFEYFSETQRNKGNFPGRFSGRQFSNSRSEMNVSTLELGDSALYLCASSLGVSYEQYFGPGTRLTVT.

This clone came up once. J is TRBJ2-1 and V is TRBV19; D not certain. Germline assignment: CDR1 LNHDA and CDR2 SQIVND (reference sequence). The CDR3 sequence is 13 residues long. Between the trimmed V and J ends, which lost 1 base and 7 bases, there was a span of 8 bases. The CDR3 region is CASSIVGPNEQFF. Written as DNA, the CDR3 is TGTGCCAGTAGTATAGTAGGGCCAAATGAGCAGTTCTTC.

The chain joins TRBV27 to TRBJ1-2; D perhaps matches TRBD1 (6 bases). The CDR3 contains 15 residues. Germline V lookup: CDR1 MNHEY, CDR2 SMNVEV (reference sequence). The germline V and J ends were trimmed by 8 bases and 7 bases, with 23 bases remaining between them. The CDR3 region is CASLGGGGGRGGYTF. The CDR3 DNA reads as TGTGCCAGCTTAGGGGGAGGGGGGGGCCGCGGTGGCTACACCTTC.

The chain couples TRBV28 to TRBJ1-5; no clear D gene. Trimming removed 5 bases from V and 7 bases from J, with 15 bases in between. The CDR3 length is 14 residues. Germline V lookup: CDR1 MDHEN, CDR2 SYDVKM. The CDR3, as DNA: TGTGCCAGCAGTGGGGTCCGGGAAGTGCAGCCCCAGCATTTT. It translates to CASSGVREVQPQHF. The entire variable domain, with the rest obtained from reference TRBV28 and TRBJ1-5, is as follows: DVKVTQSSRYLVKRTGEKVFLECVQDMDHENMFWYRQDPGLGLRLIYFSYDVKMKEKGDIPEGYSVSREKKERFSLILESASTNQTSMYLCASSGVREVQPQHFGDGTRLSIL.

This clone was observed once. The chain joins TRBV11-1 to TRBJ1-2; TRBD1 aligns across 9 bases. This CDR3 comprises 14 residues. Germline assignment: CDR1 SGHAT and CDR2 FQDESV (reference sequence). Trimming at V came to 4 bases and at J to 11 bases, leaving 11 bases not matched to a gene. For the CDR3, the DNA is TGTGCCAGCAGCTCGGAGTGGGACAGGGCTCTTTACACCTTC. This sequence encodes CASSSEWDRALYTF.

V is TRBV13 and J is TRBJ1-5; tentative D call: TRBD1 (5 bases). The V and J ends lost 3 bases and 9 bases respectively, with 12 bases between them. CDR3 size: 13 residues. Germline V gene sequence: CDR1 PRHDT, CDR2 FYEKMQ (reference sequence). CDR3 residues: CASSFSRDRPQHF. DNA of the CDR3: TGTGCCAGCAGCTTCAGCAGGGACCGGCCCCAGCATTTT.

The chain is built from TRBV7-9 and TRBJ1-4; possibly TRBD1 for D (6 bases). CDR3 size: 14 residues. Germline CDR1 reads SEHNR; CDR2 reads FQNEAQ (reference sequence). V was pared by 4 bases and J by 6 bases, with 12 bases between. CDR3 nucleotides: TGTGCCAGCAGCTCGCGGACAGAATATGAAAAACTGTTTTTT. Protein sequence: CASSSRTEYEKLFF.

The chain joins TRBV3-1 (or the pseudogene TRBV3-2) to TRBJ2-5; D remains unclear. The CDR3 consists of 14 residues. V was trimmed by 3 bases and J by 0 bases, leaving 8 bases between them. Germline loops: CDR1 LGHDT, CDR2 YNNKEL (reference sequence). The CDR3 DNA follows: TGTGCCAGCAGCCATCCTTGGGACCAAGAGACCCAGTACTTC. This codes for CASSHPWDQETQYF.